The T cell receptor (beta chain) under discussion was sequenced for a study of T-cell reconstitution after alpha-beta-depleted transplantation in children. With V trimmed by 4 bases and J by 1 base, 9 bases remained unmatched. Per germline, CDR1 SGHDN and CDR2 FVKESK. The CDR3 consists of 17 residues. This sample's TCRbeta library carried unique molecular identifier barcodes. MiXCR was run by TCRdb on the PCR reads, yielding one entry per CDR3 protein. The data contain approximately 640,000 distinct CDR3 sequences, about 15% of them singletons. Sample: PBMCs from the stem cell graft donor, taken from the stem cell graft. The V gene is TRBV14, the J gene TRBJ2-1; 8 bases align to TRBD2. The sequence was obtained from a human donor who donated a stem cell graft to a child with acute myeloid leukemia. For the CDR3, the DNA is TGTGCCAGCAGCCCTCCCAGGGGACTAGGGTCCTACAATGAGCAGTTCTTC. Its protein product is CASSPPRGLGSYNEQFF.